A single sample gave rise to the 18 T cell receptor beta chains below, sequenced in a study of Graves' ophthalmopathy and Graves' hyperthyroidism. Researchers took RNA transcripts and amplified TCR beta CDR3 regions from them. HTBI primers primed a first-round RT-PCR, and a second-round multiplex PCR followed. One entry per CDR3 protein results from TCRdb running MiXCR on the multiplex PCR reads. The sample lists more than 300,000 distinct CDR3 sequences, about 18% occurring once. Sequenced input: peripheral blood. The receptors here all came from an adult woman with stable Graves' hyperthyroidism.

This clonotype has at least ten counts. J is TRBJ2-2 and V is TRBV6-1; 9 bases map to TRBD2. With V trimmed by 5 bases and J by 5 bases, 9 bases remained unmatched. Germline CDR1 is MNHNS and CDR2 is SASEGT. The CDR3 has 16 residues. CDR3 protein: CASSPGLAHGTGELFF. Here the CDR3 DNA reads TGTGCCAGCAGTCCGGGACTAGCCCACGGAACCGGGGAGCTGTTTTTT.

This clonotype showed up many times. The V call is TRBV6-5, the J call TRBJ1-5; unclear D gene. Germline loops: CDR1 MNHEY, CDR2 SVGAGI. V was shortened by 8 bases and J by 2 bases, with 13 bases between the two germline ends. CDR3 length equals 14 residues. The CDR3 region is CASRLFLGNQPQHF. The CDR3 bases are TGTGCCAGCCGACTGTTTCTGGGCAATCAGCCCCAGCATTTT.

At least ten counts were recorded for this clonotype. The rearrangement uses TRBV20-1 and TRBJ1-5, with a possible D match to TRBD1 (5 bases). CDR1 is DFQATT, CDR2 SNEGSKA, per germline (reference sequence). This CDR3 spans 17 amino acids. The ends were cut back, 0 bases at V and 2 bases at J, with 17 bases in the middle. The CDR3 DNA reads as TGCAGTGCTAGAGATCTAATAGGGGAACGGGGCAATCAGCCCCAGCATTTT. This sequence encodes CSARDLIGERGNQPQHF.

Many counts were recorded for this clonotype. The V gene is TRBV6-7, the J gene TRBJ1-5; the D gene is possibly TRBD1 (5 bases). TRBV6-7 is classed as an ORF, of uncertain function. Trimming took 6 bases from V and 0 from J, leaving 9 bases between them. The CDR3 has 14 residues. The CDR3 coding sequence is TGTGCCAGCAGATGGGGGAGTAGCAATCAGCCCCAGCATTTT. This translates into CASRWGSSNQPQHF.

This clonotype was picked up a small number of times. CDR3 protein: CSVEPPGGRRQYF. The CDR3 DNA sequence: TGCAGCGTTGAACCCCCTGGGGGGAGGCGGCAGTACTTC. This chain uses TRBV29-1 with TRBJ2-7; TRBD2 is a possible D gene (6 bases). V was trimmed by 2 bases and J by 9 bases, leaving 17 bases between them. Germline V gives CDR1 SQVTM, CDR2 ANQGSEA. This CDR3 region has 13 residues.

This clonotype was counted many times. This rearrangement joins TRBV7-8 to TRBJ2-5; D call uncertain. Germline V gives CDR1 SGHVS, CDR2 FQNEAQ. The CDR3 contains 15 residues. Trimming took 5 bases from V and 2 from J, leaving 15 bases between them. The CDR3: CASSPAGVGQETQYF. The CDR3, as DNA: TGTGCCAGCAGCCCGGCTGGGGTTGGACAAGAGACCCAGTACTTC.

This clonotype has ten or more counts. The CDR3: CANSDRGIAFF. CDR3 DNA sequence: TGTGCCAACTCGGACAGGGGCATAGCTTTCTTT. The rearrangement uses TRBV28 and TRBJ1-1, with 9 nucleotides matching TRBD1. Germline V gene data show CDR1 as MDHEN and CDR2 as SYDVKM. V shed 10 bases, J shed 10 bases, and the junction held 7 bases outside the gene matches. The CDR3 sequence is 11 residues long.

The table lists this clonotype with a few counts. This chain uses TRBV10-3 with TRBJ2-1, with D unclear. CDR3 length: 12 amino acids. CDR1 and CDR2 from the germline V gene are ENHRY and SYGVKD. V was pared by 3 bases and J by 9 bases, with 9 bases between. CDR3 nucleotides: TGTGCCATCAGTGACTTGTCTTTTGAGCAGTTCTTC. This gives the protein CAISDLSFEQFF.

The chain is built from TRBV6-1 and TRBJ1-1, with 7 bases that match TRBD1. The germline CDR1 and CDR2 sequences are MNHNS and SASEGT. The CDR3 runs to 13 residues. Losses at the gene ends were 7 bases for V and 3 bases for J; bases not matched to a gene: 5. The CDR3 coding sequence is TGTGCCAGCATCGACAGGGTGGACACTGAAGCTTTCTTT. This sequence encodes CASIDRVDTEAFF.

Ten or more counts support this clonotype. The chain carries TRBV7-2 and TRBJ2-7; the D gene could be TRBD1 or TRBD2 (5 bases each). In germline, CDR1 is SGHTA, CDR2 FQGNSA. The germline V and J ends were trimmed by 4 bases and 0 bases, with 13 bases remaining between them. The CDR3 covers 15 residues. CDR3 sequence (DNA): TGTGCCAGCAGCTCCACGGGGACGGCCTCCTACGAGCAGTACTTC. Residues: CASSSTGTASYEQYF.

The J gene is TRBJ2-5, the V gene TRBV6-5, with 10 bases fitting TRBD1. This CDR3 has 16 amino acids. The V gene's germline CDR1 is MNHEY and CDR2 SVGAGI. The V segment lost 2 bases and the J segment 5 bases; nucleotides outside the gene matches: 8. In DNA, the CDR3 is TGTGCCAGCAGTTACCCTAGGACAGGGGGGCTTGAGACCCAGTACTTC. Its translation is CASSYPRTGGLETQYF.

This clonotype was recorded at least ten times. This chain uses TRBV15 with TRBJ2-4; 12 nucleotides match TRBD1. Germline V gives CDR1 LNHNV, CDR2 YYDKDF (reference sequence). The CDR3 covers 13 residues. V dropped 3 bases and J dropped 15; count of bases not matched to a gene: 6. The CDR3 spells CATSRRDRGLLYF. Here the CDR3 DNA reads TGTGCCACCAGCAGGCGGGACAGGGGGCTTTTGTACTTC.

Many counts were recorded for this clonotype. The rearrangement links TRBV7-9 to TRBJ1-2; D gene uncertain. V shed 5 bases and J shed 7 bases, with 14 bases lying between them. Germline loops: CDR1 SEHNR, CDR2 FQNEAQ (reference sequence). CDR3 length: 13 residues. The CDR3 loop is CASSPTIGSGYTF. The CDR3 DNA reads TGTGCCAGCAGCCCCACCATCGGGTCTGGCTACACCTTC.

In its sample, this clonotype was seen many times. This chain links TRBV6-2 or TRBV6-3 with TRBJ2-7, with 11 bases lining up with TRBD1. J was trimmed by 3 bases and V by 6 bases; bases with no gene match: 4. There are 14 residues in the CDR3. CDR1 MNHEY and CDR2 SVGEGT come from the germline V gene. CDR3 sequence: CASRTGTGGYEQYF. The CDR3 DNA follows: TGTGCCAGCAGAACCGGGACAGGGGGCTACGAGCAGTACTTC.

This sequence joins TRBV10-3 and TRBJ2-5; TRBD1 is a possible D gene (5 bases). V lost 5 bases to trimming and J lost 2 bases, with 12 bases between them. The V gene's germline CDR1 is ENHRY and CDR2 SYGVKD. The CDR3 is 14 amino acids. The CDR3, as DNA: TGTGCCATCAGTCAGAAGACAGTACAAGAGACCCAGTACTTC. Translation: CAISQKTVQETQYF.

Points on this clonotype: This CDR3 is missing its conserved last phenylalanine or tryptophan, likely due to a read error. This chain connects TRBV11-2 to TRBJ1-1; 9 bases match TRBD1. The CDR3 extends over 13 amino acids. Trimming took 1 base from V and 8 from J; bases not matched to a gene: 2. CDR1 and CDR2 from the germline V gene are SGHAT and FQNNGV. The CDR3 bases are TGTGCCAGCAGCTTAGCAGGGACAGGGGAAGCTTTCTTG. Amino acid sequence: CASSLAGTGEAFL.

In this sample, this clonotype turned up many times. The chain couples TRBV20-1 to TRBJ1-2; a possible D gene is TRBD1 (6 bases). Trimming left V 0 bases short and J 8 bases short, with 19 bases between. Germline CDR1 DFQATT, CDR2 SNEGSKA (reference sequence). The CDR3 sequence is 15 residues long. DNA for the CDR3: TGCAGTGCTAGAGACCTACAGGGAACTTCCTTCGGCTACACCTTC. Protein product: CSARDLQGTSFGYTF.

This clonotype showed up just a few times. The chain uses TRBV4-2 and TRBJ2-3; 7 nucleotides line up with TRBD2. Unmatched junction bases numbered 7, after V lost 4 bases and J lost 0 bases. CDR1 is LGHNA, CDR2 YNFKEQ, per germline. The CDR3 consists of 16 residues. The CDR3 protein is CASSPPTSSSTDTQYF. DNA of the CDR3: TGTGCCAGCAGCCCACCGACTAGCAGCAGCACAGATACGCAGTATTTT.